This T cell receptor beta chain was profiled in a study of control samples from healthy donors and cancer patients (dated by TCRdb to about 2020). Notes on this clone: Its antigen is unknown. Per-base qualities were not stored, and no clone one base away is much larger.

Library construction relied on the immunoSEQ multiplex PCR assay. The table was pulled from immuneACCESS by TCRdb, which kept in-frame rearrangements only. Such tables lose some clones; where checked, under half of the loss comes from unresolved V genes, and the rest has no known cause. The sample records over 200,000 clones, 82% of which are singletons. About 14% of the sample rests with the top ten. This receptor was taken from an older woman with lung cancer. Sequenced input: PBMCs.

The DNA sequence is given as TGTGCCAGCAGTGGACTAGCGGGAGCACGGGAGACCCAGTACTTC. It translates to CASSGLAGARETQYF. Recombination joined TRBV27 with TRBJ2-5; 13 central bases correspond to TRBD2. There are 15 amino acids in the CDR3, from cysteine to phenylalanine inclusive. The sequence is cut down to CDR3 DNA, 45 bases in frame from base 1. Trimmed from V: 5 bases; trimmed from J: 5 bases; junction bases lacking a gene match: 5. The germline V gene (reference sequence) specifies MNHEY as CDR1 and SMNVEV as CDR2.